These 22 T cell receptor beta chains were sequenced from one sample in a study of blood T cells in healthy people across ages. For the second PCR, which ran for roughly 6 to 12 cycles, a sample-barcoded 5' primer and a J-beta primer mix were used. TCRdb redid the calling of the 5' RACE reads with MiXCR, one entry per CDR3 protein. The sample contains about 680,000 distinct CDR3 sequences, around half of which appear only once. The sequencing sample was made of blood. Receptors were obtained from a woman aged 55-75 years in good health.

As to this clonotype: Since a much larger clone is just one base distant, this may be a read error. V usage is TRBV5-1 and J usage is TRBJ1-1; no reliable D call. The CDR3 consists of 13 residues. V dropped 0 bases and J dropped 0 bases, with 3 bases sitting between them. The germline CDR1 and CDR2 sequences are SGHRS and YFSETQ. The CDR3 DNA sequence: TGCGCCAGCAGCTTGGATGTGAACACTGAAGCTTTCTTT. It codes for CASSLDVNTEAFF. Based on the CDR3 plus reference TRBV5-1 and TRBJ1-1, the full variable domain is KAGVTQTPRYLIKTRGQQVTLSCSPISGHRSVSWYQQTPGQGLQFLFEYFSETQRNKGNFPGRFSGRQFSNSRSEMNVSTLELGDSALYLCASSLDVNTEAFFGQGTRLTVV.

This clonotype was picked up a small number of times. This chain links TRBV5-1 with TRBJ2-5; 9 bases line up with TRBD2. J was trimmed by 5 bases and V by 5 bases; bases with no gene match: 7. From germline, CDR1 is SGHRS and CDR2 YFSETQ. The CDR3 has 14 amino acids. CDR3 DNA sequence: TGCGCCAGCAGACGTAGCGGGAGCTTGGAGACCCAGTACTTC. Translation gives CASRRSGSLETQYF.

The chain combines TRBV27 with TRBJ2-6; D gene uncertain. Germline V gene data show CDR1 as MNHEY and CDR2 as SMNVEV (reference sequence). The CDR3 has 15 amino acids. With 4 bases removed from V and 2 bases from J, the gap between germline ends came to 9 bases. CDR3 protein: CASSSGRAGANVLTF. CDR3 bases: TGTGCCAGCAGTTCAGGTCGGGCTGGGGCCAACGTCCTGACTTTC.

The CDR3 protein is CASTNGGLAGPYEQYF. The CDR3 DNA sequence: TGTGCCAGCACCAATGGGGGACTAGCGGGCCCCTACGAGCAGTACTTC. This sequence joins TRBV28 and TRBJ2-7; 12 bases agree with TRBD2. Germline loops: CDR1 MDHEN, CDR2 SYDVKM. CDR3 length equals 16 residues. J gave up 2 bases and V 7 bases, and 9 bases lay outside the gene matches.

A remark on this clonotype: One end of the junction fails to match germline, which may point to a read error. The chain carries TRBV7-2 and TRBJ2-5; 7 nucleotides line up with TRBD2. Germline-derived CDR1 and CDR2 are SGHTA and FQGNSA. The CDR3 is 14 amino acids. CDR3 in DNA: TGTGCCAGCAGCACACCCGGGACTATAGAGACCCTGTACTTC. Translated, it gives CASSTPGTIETLYF.

The chain has TRBV28 and TRBJ2-1, with D possibly TRBD2 on 5 matching bases. CDR3 size: 12 residues. Germline V gene sequence: CDR1 MDHEN, CDR2 SYDVKM. Deletions cut 6 bases from V and 9 bases from J, with 12 bases between. The CDR3 sequence is CASRTPAGEQFF. DNA of the CDR3: TGTGCCAGCAGAACCCCGGCGGGTGAGCAGTTCTTC. The whole variable domain, remainder taken from reference TRBV28 and TRBJ2-1, is DVKVTQSSRYLVKRTGEKVFLECVQDMDHENMFWYRQDPGLGLRLIYFSYDVKMKEKGDIPEGYSVSREKKERFSLILESASTNQTSMYLCASRTPAGEQFFGPGTRLTVL.

The V and J genes are TRBV4-2 and TRBJ1-2; D gene uncertain. Germline V gene sequence: CDR1 LGHNA, CDR2 YNFKEQ. The CDR3 runs to 13 residues. With 0 bases removed from V and 7 bases from J, the gap between germline ends came to 9 bases. As DNA, the CDR3 is TGTGCCAGCAGCCAAGACACGGAGGGTGGCTACACCTTC. Translating it yields CASSQDTEGGYTF.

The sample holds a few counts of this clonotype. The rearrangement links TRBV7-2 to TRBJ2-7, with unresolved D. This CDR3 has 13 residues. Looked up from germline, CDR1 is SGHTA and CDR2 is FQGNSA. Trimming shortened V by 7 bases and J by 2 bases, and 12 bases separated the two germline ends. CDR3 region: CASTVPSTYEQYF. The CDR3 DNA is TGTGCCAGCACCGTCCCCTCAACCTACGAGCAGTACTTC.

J is TRBJ2-1 and V is TRBV7-9; 13 bases match TRBD2. Trimming at V came to 6 bases and at J to 4 bases, leaving 6 bases not matched to a gene. This CDR3 spans 16 amino acids. Germline V gene sequence: CDR1 SEHNR, CDR2 FQNEAQ (reference sequence). The CDR3 sequence: CASRELAGGLYNEQFF. CDR3 in DNA: TGTGCCAGCAGAGAACTAGCGGGAGGGCTGTACAATGAGCAGTTCTTC.

V is TRBV29-1 and J is TRBJ1-1; D is undetermined. The CDR3 extends over 13 amino acids. V was pared by 5 bases and J by 1 base, with 11 bases between. CDR1 is SQVTM and CDR2 is ANQGSEA in the germline V gene. CDR3 sequence (DNA): TGCAGCGTTAGCGGGCACCGGAACACTGAAGCTTTCTTT. Protein: CSVSGHRNTEAFF.

This chain connects TRBV6-1 to TRBJ1-1, with D uncertain. V was shortened by 1 base and J by 3 bases, with 12 bases between the two germline ends. CDR3 length: 15 amino acids. Germline CDR1 MNHNS, CDR2 SASEGT. CDR3 residues: CASSEGLYGDTEAFF. The CDR3 DNA follows: TGTGCCAGCAGTGAAGGACTATACGGGGACACTGAAGCTTTCTTT.

On this clonotype: One junction end does not reproduce the germline sequence, and a read error may be involved. The chain is built from TRBV28 and TRBJ2-3, with unresolved D. The CDR3 contains 14 residues. Germline values: CDR1 MDHEN, CDR2 SYDVKM. In DNA form, the CDR3 reads TGTGCCGGCAGACGTCAGGTCCCCACAGATACGCAGTATTTT. It codes for CAGRRQVPTDTQYF.

This clonotype occurred a few times. CDR3 coding DNA: TGCAGCGCAGGACAGGGGACCTACGAGCAGTACTTC. Residues: CSAGQGTYEQYF. The chain links TRBV29-1 to TRBJ2-7; 9 bases match TRBD1. From germline, CDR1 is SQVTM and CDR2 ANQGSEA. CDR3 length equals 12 residues. V shed 7 bases and J 2 bases; nucleotides not matched to a gene: 3.

There are a few counts of this clonotype. This rearrangement joins TRBV20-1 to TRBJ2-7; TRBD1 agrees at 8 bases. The CDR3 runs 15 residues. With V trimmed by 2 bases and J by 2 bases, 8 bases remained unmatched. CDR1 and CDR2 (germline): DFQATT, SNEGSKA (reference sequence). The CDR3 bases are TGCAGTGCTAGAAGTGACAGGGGTCGCCCCTACGAGCAGTACTTC. Its protein is CSARSDRGRPYEQYF.

This clonotype appeared once. This chain uses TRBV3-1 with TRBJ2-4, with D perhaps TRBD1 (5 bases). The DNA end favors TRBJ2-7, so the J call may be wrong. The CDR3 is made up of 15 amino acids. CDR1 and CDR2 (germline): LGHDT, YNNKEL (reference sequence). The DNA of the CDR3 is TGTGCCAGCAGCCAAGTCGGCAGGGTTTCAGACGAGCAGTACTTC. It encodes CASSQVGRVSDEQYF.

The chain is built from TRBV7-6 and TRBJ2-7; tentative D call: TRBD2 (5 bases). The CDR3 sequence is 15 residues long. Germline V gene lookup returns CDR1 SGHVS and CDR2 FNYEAQ. The V end lost 1 base, the J end lost 1 base, and 11 bases lay between the germline ends. CDR3 loop: CASSLDATSSYEQYF. The CDR3 nucleotides read TGTGCCAGCAGCTTAGATGCCACTAGTTCCTACGAGCAGTACTTC. Supplemented by reference TRBV7-6 and TRBJ2-7, the full variable domain reads GAGVSQSPRYKVTKRGQDVALRCDPISGHVSLYWYRQALGQGPEFLTYFNYEAQQDKSGLPNDRFSAERPEGSISTLTIQRTEQRDSAMYRCASSLDATSSYEQYFGPGTRLTVT.

This clonotype was counted a few times. V gene TRBV6-2 or TRBV6-3 combines with J gene TRBJ2-7; D is perhaps TRBD2 (5 bases). Deletions cut 4 bases from V and 0 bases from J, with 10 bases between. Per the germline V gene, CDR1 is MNHEY and CDR2 is SVGEGT. There are 14 residues in the CDR3. The CDR3 sequence: CASSSTTPSYEQYF. DNA of the CDR3: TGTGCCAGCAGTTCGACTACCCCCTCCTACGAGCAGTACTTC.

The chain joins TRBV12-3 or TRBV12-4 to TRBJ2-1; D remains unclear. The J call may not be correct, given that the DNA end is closer to TRBJ2-7. This CDR3 region has 16 residues. The CDR3: CASRSYLLSSYNEQYF. The CDR3 nucleotides read TGTGCCAGCAGGTCCTACTTACTAAGCTCCTACAATGAGCAGTACTTC.

The table lists this clonotype with a few counts. V gene TRBV5-5 combines with J gene TRBJ2-5, with 8 positions matching TRBD1. The V gene's germline CDR1 is SGHKS and CDR2 YYEKEE (reference sequence). There are 16 residues in the CDR3. The junction had 12 bases not matched to a gene; V was cut back by 3 bases and J by 5 bases. CDR3 DNA sequence: TGTGCCAGCAGCTACGCGAACCGGACAGGGCGGGAGACCCAGTACTTC. Protein: CASSYANRTGRETQYF.

J is TRBJ2-3 and V is TRBV7-8; 9 bases are shared with TRBD2. After removal of 4 bases from V and 0 bases from J, the junction contained 5 bases not matched to a gene. The CDR3 is made up of 16 amino acids. Germline-derived CDR1 and CDR2 are SGHVS and FQNEAQ. DNA of the CDR3: TGTGCCAGCAGCTCTTGGACTAGCGCAAGCACAGATACGCAGTATTTT. Its translation is CASSSWTSASTDTQYF.

V gene TRBV25-1 combines with J gene TRBJ2-7; 9 nucleotides align to TRBD1. Germline CDR1 MGHDK, CDR2 SYGVNS. The length of the CDR3 is 14 residues. Trimming cost V 7 bases and J 6 bases; bases outside gene matches: 10. The CDR3 DNA follows: TGTGCCAGCAATCCGGGACAGGGTGGACTCGAGCAGTACTTC. Amino acids: CASNPGQGGLEQYF.

As to this clonotype: At one end, the junction sequence differs from germline, possibly due to a read error. The chain employs TRBV28 and TRBJ2-4; D is perhaps TRBD1 (6 bases). This CDR3 has 14 amino acids. Germline V gives CDR1 MDHEN, CDR2 SYDVKM. CDR3 DNA: TGTGCCAACAGTTTGGACAGTGTGGGGAACATTCAGTACTTC. This sequence encodes CANSLDSVGNIQYF.